These 15 T cell receptor beta chains were all obtained from the same sample, sequenced in a study of T cells in Graves' hyperthyroidism and ophthalmopathy. Amplification of TCR beta CDR3 regions used RNA as the template. A first-round RT-PCR of the TCR CDR3 used the HTBI primer set. TCRdb re-called the multiplex PCR reads through MiXCR, storing one row per CDR3 protein. This repertoire shows 370,000 or so distinct CDR3 sequences, approximately 25% found once; its top ten account for roughly 80%. Sequenced input: blood. Receptor source: a man aged 50 to 60 with Graves' hyperthyroidism.

V usage is TRBV7-2 and J usage is TRBJ2-1; D not resolved. Germline CDR1 and CDR2: SGHTA and FQGNSA. The CDR3 is made up of 14 amino acids. The V end lost 1 base, the J end lost 7 bases, and 11 bases lay between the germline ends. The CDR3: CASSLGILRNEQFF. The CDR3 DNA is TGTGCCAGCAGCTTAGGTATCCTGAGGAATGAGCAGTTCTTC. Supplemented by reference TRBV7-2 and TRBJ2-1, the full variable domain reads GAGVSQSPSNKVTEKGKDVELRCDPISGHTALYWYRQSLGQGLEFLIYFQGNSAPDKSGLPSDRFSAERTGGSVSTLTIQRTQQEDSAVYLCASSLGILRNEQFFGPGTRLTVL.

This chain connects TRBV7-4 to TRBJ2-5, with TRBD2 identical over 8 bases. Germline loops: CDR1 SGHVT, CDR2 SQSDAQ. This CDR3 contains 17 residues. V trimming: 3 bases; J trimming: 5 bases; junction bases outside the gene matches: 14. The CDR3 DNA follows: TGTGCCAGCAGCTTGGGATCTGGCGGGAGGTTCAGCGAGACCCAGTACTTC. Amino acid sequence: CASSLGSGGRFSETQYF.

This clonotype was observed a few times. This chain uses TRBV12-3 or TRBV12-4 with TRBJ1-2; no clear D gene. CDR3 length equals 13 residues. V was pared by 2 bases and J by 1 base, with 5 bases between. The CDR3 sequence: CASSLRDNYGYTF. CDR3 sequence (DNA): TGTGCCAGCAGTTTACGGGATAACTATGGCTACACCTTC.

At least ten counts were recorded for this clonotype. The chain combines TRBV28 with TRBJ2-3; D call uncertain. Trimming removed 5 bases from V and 3 bases from J, with 15 bases in between. In germline, CDR1 is MDHEN, CDR2 SYDVKM. This CDR3 region has 15 residues. The CDR3 nucleotides are TGTGCCAGCAGTGAACGAGGACGCCCGACAGATACGCAGTATTTT. It yields the protein CASSERGRPTDTQYF.

This clonotype was detected a few times. V and J are TRBV20-1 and TRBJ2-1, with 13 bases identical to TRBD2. Germline CDR1 and CDR2: DFQATT and SNEGSKA (reference sequence). J lost 0 bases, V lost 4 bases, and 12 bases had no gene match. The CDR3 extends over 19 amino acids. CDR3 loop: CSAIPKLAGGHSSYNEQFF. CDR3 bases: TGCAGTGCTATCCCTAAACTAGCGGGAGGGCATAGCTCCTACAATGAGCAGTTCTTC.

This clonotype has more than one count but fewer than ten. The V call is TRBV7-9, the J call TRBJ2-5, with D possibly being TRBD2 (5 bases). CDR3 length: 16 residues. Germline-derived CDR1 and CDR2 are SEHNR and FQNEAQ (reference sequence). V was clipped by 3 bases and J by 1 base, with 15 bases between them. In DNA, the CDR3 is TGTGCCAGCAGCTTCCTGGACTGGAAAACCCAAGAGACCCAGTACTTC. This translates into CASSFLDWKTQETQYF.

This clonotype was recorded a few times. This chain joins TRBV28 and TRBJ1-2; D perhaps matches TRBD1 (6 bases). CDR3 length equals 13 residues. V was clipped by 0 bases and J by 8 bases, with 10 bases between them. Germline V gene lookup returns CDR1 MDHEN and CDR2 SYDVKM. CDR3 sequence reads: CASSLWQGLGYTF. CDR3 DNA: TGTGCCAGCAGTTTATGGCAGGGGTTAGGCTACACCTTC.

Ten or more counts support this clonotype. V gene TRBV7-3 combines with J gene TRBJ2-1; TRBD2 agrees at 11 bases. This CDR3 comprises 15 residues. CDR1 is SGHTA and CDR2 is FQGTGA in the germline V gene. V lost 6 bases and J lost 7; bases outside the gene matches: 8. The CDR3 is CASSFTSGRINEQFF. DNA for the CDR3: TGTGCCAGCAGTTTTACTAGCGGGAGAATAAATGAGCAGTTCTTC.

The chain combines TRBV6-5 with TRBJ1-4; 7 bases are shared with TRBD1. With V trimmed by 0 bases and J by 0 bases, 16 bases remained unmatched. CDR1 is MNHEY and CDR2 is SVGAGI in the germline V gene. CDR3 length equals 21 residues. The CDR3 sequence is CASSYSLTWDSQVATNEKLFF. CDR3 bases: TGTGCCAGCAGTTACTCGCTTACTTGGGACAGCCAAGTTGCAACTAATGAAAAACTGTTTTTT.

Note on this clonotype: This sequence may be a read error, since a much larger clone differs from it by one base. CDR3 sequence reads: CSAALAGALGTQYF. In nucleotides, the CDR3 is TGCAGTGCAGCACTAGCGGGAGCATTAGGTACGCAGTATTTT. The chain is built from TRBV20-1 and TRBJ2-3, with 11 nucleotides matching TRBD2. The CDR3 is made up of 14 amino acids. CDR1 and CDR2 (germline): DFQATT, SNEGSKA (reference sequence). The V gene end was trimmed by 6 bases and the J gene end by 8 bases; junction bases not matched to a gene: 10.

This clonotype came up many times. The chain links TRBV3-1 to TRBJ2-3; D not resolved. The ends were cut back, 3 bases at V and 5 bases at J, with 6 bases in the middle. Germline lookup yields CDR1 LGHDT and CDR2 YNNKEL (reference sequence). CDR3 length equals 12 residues. CDR3 loop: CASSHLGDTQYF. CDR3 nucleotides: TGTGCCAGCAGCCACCTGGGAGATACGCAGTATTTT.

The chain uses TRBV7-9 and TRBJ2-1; 9 bases line up with TRBD2. CDR3 length: 17 residues. J gave up 4 bases and V 5 bases, and 12 bases lay outside the gene matches. Germline V gene sequence: CDR1 SEHNR, CDR2 FQNEAQ (reference sequence). CDR3 region: CASSERSLAGRYNEQFF. The CDR3 DNA reads TGTGCCAGCAGCGAGAGAAGTCTAGCGGGGCGGTACAATGAGCAGTTCTTC.

V and J are TRBV29-1 and TRBJ2-7, with TRBD2 matching 7 bases. The length of the CDR3 is 12 residues. J was trimmed by 6 bases and V by 4 bases; bases with no gene match: 6. Germline V gene sequence: CDR1 SQVTM, CDR2 ANQGSEA. The CDR3 DNA sequence: TGCAGCGTTGGGGGGGGGGGTGGCGAGCAGTACTTC. Translated: CSVGGGGGEQYF.

V usage is TRBV19 and J usage is TRBJ1-5; possibly TRBD1 for D (5 bases). Germline V lookup: CDR1 LNHDA, CDR2 SQIVND (reference sequence). The CDR3 runs to 18 residues. Trimming cost V 4 bases and J 4 bases, with 23 bases left between them. CDR3 DNA: TGTGCCAGTAGTAACCCCCTCCTCAGGGCCCCAGTGAATCAGCCCCAGCATTTT. This encodes CASSNPLLRAPVNQPQHF.

The chain combines TRBV27 with TRBJ2-1; 7 bases line up with TRBD1. The CDR3 has 14 amino acids. V lost 6 bases, J lost 5 bases, and 7 bases stayed unmatched. Germline CDR1 is MNHEY and CDR2 is SMNVEV (reference sequence). CDR3 residues: CASRPGQQNNEQFF. In DNA, the CDR3 is TGTGCCAGCAGGCCGGGACAGCAGAACAATGAGCAGTTCTTC.